This T cell receptor (beta chain) was documented in a study of T cell responses to AZD1222 COVID-19 vaccine. Assay: immunoSEQ multiplex PCR; the TCRdb copy retains only in-frame clones and omits some. Here the sample spans about 160,000 clones, around 93% being singletons. This CDR3 region has 13 residues. Germline V CDR1 and CDR2: SGHDN, FVKESK. The V gene lost 2 bases and the J gene lost 4 bases, with 8 bases spanning the gap. The chain carries TRBV14 and TRBJ1-1, with unresolved D. The source is an adult who received the AZD1222 COVID-19 vaccine. Sequences were derived from peripheral blood, sampled 28 days after the second AZD1222 dose. The CDR3, as DNA: TGTGCCAGCAGCCAACTACGCGGCACTGAAGCTTTCTTT. This translates into CASSQLRGTEAFF.